This TCR beta chain was captured by sequencing in a study of identical twins. This CDR3 contains 14 residues. V was trimmed by 7 bases and J by 6 bases, leaving 16 bases between them. One entry per CDR3 protein results from TCRdb running MiXCR on the 5' RACE reads. The sample comprises about 570,000 distinct CDR3 sequences, 9.5% to 10% of which are singletons, and under 3% rests with the top ten. This clonotype appeared many times. This same sample was also part of a study on yellow fever vaccine responses in identical twins.

Material for sequencing was PBMCs. The sequence came from a woman between 18 and 29 years old in good health. The chain carries TRBV12-3 or TRBV12-4 and TRBJ2-1, with no clear D. The chain's CDR3 is CASTSQDSLNEQFF. CDR3 in DNA: TGTGCCAGCACGTCGCAGGATTCCCTCAATGAGCAGTTCTTC.